These 24 T cell receptor beta chains share one sample of origin, sequenced in a study of T-cell reconstitution after alpha-beta-depleted transplantation in children. During its preparation, the TCRbeta library received unique molecular identifiers. TCRdb itself ran the PCR reads through MiXCR, one entry per CDR3 protein. The data hold around 340,000 distinct CDR3 sequences, with 10% to 15% observed a single time. Here the sequenced sample was PBMCs, taken from the stem cell graft. The receptors derive from a human donor who donated a stem cell graft to a child with Fanconi anemia.

This clonotype was picked up a small number of times. The chain combines TRBV3-1 with TRBJ1-2, with D hard to call. Trimming took off 0 bases at V and 5 bases at J, with 13 bases between the two ends. From germline, CDR1 is LGHDT and CDR2 YNNKEL (reference sequence). The CDR3 runs 15 residues. The CDR3 loop is CASSQDPDTLYGYTF. CDR3 nucleotides: TGTGCCAGCAGCCAAGACCCCGACACATTATATGGCTACACCTTC.

This clonotype appeared many times. The chain combines TRBV4-3 with TRBJ2-3; TRBD2 matches 8 bases. After removal of 4 bases from V and 5 bases from J, the junction contained 8 bases not matched to a gene. Per the germline V gene, CDR1 is LGHNA and CDR2 is YSLEER. This CDR3 region has 15 residues. DNA for the CDR3: TGCGCCAGCAGCCTCACAGGGCGGGGGGAAGATACGCAGTATTTT. Translating gives CASSLTGRGEDTQYF.

This clonotype was recorded at least ten times. This rearrangement joins TRBV4-3 to TRBJ2-2; D is possibly TRBD2 (6 bases). Between the trimmed V and J ends, which lost 3 bases and 6 bases, there was a span of 11 bases. The CDR3 runs to 14 residues. Germline-derived CDR1 and CDR2 are LGHNA and YSLEER. The CDR3 loop is CASSHERGSGELFF. The CDR3 DNA sequence: TGCGCCAGCAGCCACGAACGGGGGTCCGGGGAGCTGTTTTTT.

The V gene is TRBV29-1, the J gene TRBJ2-3, with 7 positions matching TRBD2. The CDR3 consists of 14 residues. Per germline, CDR1 SQVTM and CDR2 ANQGSEA. J lost 2 bases, V lost 5 bases, and 7 bases had no gene match. The CDR3 reads CSVRTRDYTDTQYF. CDR3 DNA sequence: TGCAGCGTTAGGACTAGGGATTACACAGATACGCAGTATTTT.

This chain joins TRBV7-3 and TRBJ2-1; 7 bases match TRBD1. The CDR3 length is 17 residues. The germline V gene encodes CDR1 SGHTA and CDR2 FQGTGA. With 2 bases clipped from V and 0 bases from J, the junction kept 7 bases outside the gene matches. The CDR3 here is CASSLEGAVSSYNEQFF. CDR3 bases: TGTGCCAGCAGCTTAGAGGGGGCGGTGAGCTCCTACAATGAGCAGTTCTTC.

This sequence joins TRBV5-1 and TRBJ1-1; 8 bases agree with TRBD1. After removal of 0 bases from V and 6 bases from J, the junction contained 4 bases not matched to a gene. Germline CDR1 reads SGHRS; CDR2 reads YFSETQ. This CDR3 is 14 amino acids long. The CDR3 nucleotides are TGCGCCAGCAGCTTGGATACAGGGGGGGCTGAAGCTTTCTTT. Translated, it gives CASSLDTGGAEAFF.

As for this clonotype: With a much larger clone just one base away, this may be a read error. The chain links TRBV9 to TRBJ2-3, with D possibly TRBD1 on 5 matching bases. The V gene's germline CDR1 is SGDLS and CDR2 YYNGEE. The CDR3 length is 14 residues. The CDR3: CASSVRGSTYTQYF. The CDR3 coding sequence is TGTGCCAGCAGCGTAAGGGGTAGCACATATACGCAGTATTTT.

This clonotype was counted at least ten times. J is TRBJ1-1 and V is TRBV4-3; the match to TRBD1 covers 7 bases. Germline V gives CDR1 LGHNA, CDR2 YSLEER. Losses at the gene ends were 5 bases for V and 1 base for J; bases not matched to a gene: 10. This CDR3 region has 16 residues. The CDR3 reads CASSALDRDRNTEAFF. CDR3 in DNA: TGCGCCAGCAGCGCCCTCGATCGGGACAGGAACACTGAAGCTTTCTTT.

In its sample, this clonotype was seen many times. This rearrangement joins TRBV19 to TRBJ2-2, with 7 bases aligning to TRBD1. The CDR3 has 15 amino acids. V dropped 4 bases and J dropped 4; count of bases not matched to a gene: 6. The V gene's germline CDR1 is LNHDA and CDR2 SQIVND (reference sequence). The CDR3 sequence: CASSTTGLGTGELFF. CDR3 nucleotides: TGTGCCAGTAGTACGACAGGGTTGGGCACCGGGGAGCTGTTTTTT.

This clonotype occurred a few times. The chain couples TRBV28 to TRBJ2-6, with D possibly matching TRBD2 (5 bases). The CDR3 is made up of 11 amino acids. Trimming left V 6 bases short and J 12 bases short, with 9 bases between. Germline V gene lookup returns CDR1 MDHEN and CDR2 SYDVKM. The CDR3 DNA follows: TGTGCCAGCAGCAACGAGGGCGTCCTGACTTTC. Protein: CASSNEGVLTF.

This clonotype was counted at least ten times. The chain has TRBV6-2 or TRBV6-3 and TRBJ1-1; 7 bases match TRBD1. The CDR3 consists of 14 residues. The V gene's germline CDR1 is MNHEY and CDR2 SVGEGT. The junction had 6 bases not matched to a gene; V was cut back by 2 bases and J by 6 bases. CDR3 DNA sequence: TGTGCCAGCAGTTACGGGACAGAAACATCTGAAGCTTTCTTT. It yields the protein CASSYGTETSEAFF.

This clonotype has only a few counts. This chain joins TRBV19 and TRBJ1-4; 7 bases are shared with TRBD1. After removal of 11 bases from V and 2 bases from J, the junction contained 8 bases not matched to a gene. Germline V gives CDR1 LNHDA, CDR2 SQIVND (reference sequence). The CDR3 consists of 14 residues. The CDR3 region is CASRGQRTNEKLFF. CDR3 sequence (DNA): TGTGCCTCGCGGGGACAGCGGACTAATGAAAAACTGTTTTTT.

This clonotype came up many times. The J gene is TRBJ1-2, the V gene TRBV5-1, with a tentative D call TRBD1 (5 bases). The CDR3 length is 14 residues. V was cut by 4 bases and J by 5 bases, with 15 bases left in between. From germline, CDR1 is SGHRS and CDR2 YFSETQ. CDR3 coding DNA: TGCGCCAGCAGCGCGGACACCGCTTATTATGGCTACACCTTC. Its protein is CASSADTAYYGYTF.

This clonotype was detected many times. The V call is TRBV19, the J call TRBJ1-2; D gene uncertain. Per the germline V gene, CDR1 is LNHDA and CDR2 is SQIVND (reference sequence). V lost 10 bases and J 4 bases, leaving 22 bases between the germline ends. The CDR3 is 15 residues long. The chain's CDR3 is CAIKVPSPPSYGYTF. The CDR3 DNA follows: TGTGCCATCAAGGTACCAAGCCCGCCATCCTATGGCTACACCTTC. The variable domain in full, with the rest retrieved from reference TRBV19 and TRBJ1-2, is DGGITQSPKYLFRKEGQNVTLSCEQNLNHDAMYWYRQDPGQGLRLIYYSQIVNDFQKGDIAEGYSVSREKKESFPLTVTSAQKNPTAFYLCAIKVPSPPSYGYTFGSGTRLTVV.

The rearrangement uses TRBV2 and TRBJ2-1; 9 positions match TRBD1. The CDR3 runs to 17 residues. V lost 1 base and J lost 4; bases outside the gene matches: 8. Germline CDR1 SNHLY, CDR2 FYNNEI. The CDR3 bases are TGTGCCAGCAGTGAAGGCCCCCGGGACAGGGTATACAATGAGCAGTTCTTC. Translation gives CASSEGPRDRVYNEQFF.

This chain joins TRBV4-1 and TRBJ1-1; D unresolved. The CDR3 is 14 amino acids. Per the germline V gene, CDR1 is MGHRA and CDR2 is YSYEKL. The V end lost 0 bases, the J end lost 4 bases, and 9 bases lay between the germline ends. In nucleotides, the CDR3 is TGCGCCAGCAGCCAAGATCCGGGGAGCACTGAAGCTTTCTTT. It yields the protein CASSQDPGSTEAFF.

The rearrangement joins TRBV6-2 or TRBV6-3 to TRBJ2-5; D call uncertain. Trimming cost V 1 base and J 3 bases, with 12 bases left between them. CDR3 size: 15 residues. The germline V gene encodes CDR1 MNHEY and CDR2 SVGEGT. The CDR3 here is CASSYYGSSKETQYF. CDR3 DNA sequence: TGTGCCAGCAGTTACTACGGCTCATCTAAAGAGACCCAGTACTTC.

The gene calls are TRBV5-2 and TRBJ1-2; the tabulated D call, TRBD1, remains unverified against the DNA. TRBV5-2 is marked as a pseudogene. CDR3 size: 13 residues. The CDR3 DNA sequence: TGTGCCATGGGCCCCGGGACAGGCTATGGCTACACCTTC. Its protein is CAMGPGTGYGYTF.

This clonotype was recorded a few times. CDR3 nucleotide sequence: TGTGCCAGCAGTCCAGCGGGGGCCGTTACGTCTGAGCAGTTCTTC. This sequence encodes CASSPAGAVTSEQFF. The chain has TRBV28 and TRBJ2-1; 8 bases align to TRBD2. Germline V gene sequence: CDR1 MDHEN, CDR2 SYDVKM. CDR3 length equals 15 residues. The J segment lost 9 bases and the V segment lost 5 bases, leaving 12 bases of the junction unmatched.

This clonotype occurred many times. The chain recombines TRBV29-1 with TRBJ1-1; D gene ambiguous. Germline CDR1 and CDR2: SQVTM and ANQGSEA. CDR3 size: 11 residues. V lost 3 bases to trimming and J lost 5 bases, with 7 bases between them. The DNA for the CDR3 is TGCAGCGTTGAGGGATGGACTGAAGCTTTCTTT. It codes for CSVEGWTEAFF.

This clonotype has just a few counts. CDR3 sequence (DNA): TGTGCCAGCAGCTTACAATCACCGGGTGAAGCTTTCTTT. Amino acids: CASSLQSPGEAFF. J is TRBJ1-1 and V is TRBV7-9; no definite D call. CDR1 is SEHNR, CDR2 FQNEAQ, per germline (reference sequence). The CDR3 has 13 amino acids. V lost 2 bases to trimming and J lost 7 bases, with 11 bases between them.

The genes are TRBV20-1 and TRBJ2-1; 13 positions match TRBD2. Losses at the gene ends were 5 bases for V and 10 bases for J; bases not matched to a gene: 8. The CDR3 is made up of 14 amino acids. Germline CDR1 DFQATT, CDR2 SNEGSKA (reference sequence). The CDR3 spells CSAASGTSGVEQFF. In nucleotides, the CDR3 is TGCAGTGCTGCTTCCGGGACTAGCGGGGTCGAGCAGTTCTTC.

A few counts support this clonotype. This chain uses TRBV29-1 with TRBJ2-2; 7 positions match TRBD1. CDR3 length: 14 amino acids. V trimming: 0 bases; J trimming: 6 bases; junction bases outside the gene matches: 4. Germline V gives CDR1 SQVTM, CDR2 ANQGSEA. In DNA form, the CDR3 reads TGCAGCGTTGAAGAGGGGCAGGGGGCCGGGGAGCTGTTTTTT. The encoded protein is CSVEEGQGAGELFF.

The rearrangement joins TRBV12-3 or TRBV12-4 to TRBJ2-2, with D maybe TRBD1 (6 bases). The CDR3 sequence is 14 residues long. The ends were cut back, 5 bases at V and 4 bases at J, with 11 bases in the middle. CDR3 nucleotide sequence: TGTGCCAGCAGTCGAGGACAGACCACCGGGGAGCTGTTTTTT. Translated: CASSRGQTTGELFF.